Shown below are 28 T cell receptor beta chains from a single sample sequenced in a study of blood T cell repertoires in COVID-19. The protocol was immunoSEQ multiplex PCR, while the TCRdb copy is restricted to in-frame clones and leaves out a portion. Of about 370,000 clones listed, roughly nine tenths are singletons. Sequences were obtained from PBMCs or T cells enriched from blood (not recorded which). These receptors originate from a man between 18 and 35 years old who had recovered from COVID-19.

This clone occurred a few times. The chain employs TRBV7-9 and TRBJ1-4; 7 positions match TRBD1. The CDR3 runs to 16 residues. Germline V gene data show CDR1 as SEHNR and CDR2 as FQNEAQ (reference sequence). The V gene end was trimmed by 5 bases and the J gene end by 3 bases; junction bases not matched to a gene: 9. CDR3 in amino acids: CASSLDRATSNEKLFF. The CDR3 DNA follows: TGTGCCAGCAGCCTTGACAGGGCCACTTCTAATGAAAAACTGTTTTTT.

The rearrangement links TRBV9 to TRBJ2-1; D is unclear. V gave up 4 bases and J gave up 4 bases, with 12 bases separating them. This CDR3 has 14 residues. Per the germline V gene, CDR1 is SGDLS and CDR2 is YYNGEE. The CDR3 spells CASSPNVLYNEQFF. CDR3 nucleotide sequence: TGTGCCAGCAGCCCAAACGTACTTTACAATGAGCAGTTCTTC.

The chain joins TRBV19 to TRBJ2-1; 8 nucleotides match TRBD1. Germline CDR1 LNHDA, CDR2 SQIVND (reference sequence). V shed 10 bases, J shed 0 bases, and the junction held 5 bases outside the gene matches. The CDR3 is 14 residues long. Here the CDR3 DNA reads TGTGCCACCACTGACAGGGGCTCCTACAATGAGCAGTTCTTC. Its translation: CATTDRGSYNEQFF.

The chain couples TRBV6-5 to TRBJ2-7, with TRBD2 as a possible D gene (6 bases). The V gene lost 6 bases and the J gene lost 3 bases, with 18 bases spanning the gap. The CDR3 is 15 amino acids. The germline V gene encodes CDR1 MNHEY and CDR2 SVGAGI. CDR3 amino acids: CASRKAGREIYEQYF. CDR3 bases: TGTGCCAGCAGGAAAGCGGGTCGAGAAATCTACGAGCAGTACTTC.

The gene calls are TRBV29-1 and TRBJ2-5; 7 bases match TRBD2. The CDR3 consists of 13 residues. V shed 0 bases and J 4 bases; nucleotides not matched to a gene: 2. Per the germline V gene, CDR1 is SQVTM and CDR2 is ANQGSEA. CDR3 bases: TGCAGCGTTGAAGAGGGGAGGGGAGAGACCCAGTACTTC. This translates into CSVEEGRGETQYF.

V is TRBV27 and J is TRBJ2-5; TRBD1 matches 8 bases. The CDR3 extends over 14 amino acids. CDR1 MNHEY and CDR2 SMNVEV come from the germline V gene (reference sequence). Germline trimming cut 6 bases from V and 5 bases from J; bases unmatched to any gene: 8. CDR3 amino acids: CASSTRDRRETQYF. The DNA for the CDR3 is TGTGCCAGCAGCACCCGGGACAGGAGGGAGACCCAGTACTTC.

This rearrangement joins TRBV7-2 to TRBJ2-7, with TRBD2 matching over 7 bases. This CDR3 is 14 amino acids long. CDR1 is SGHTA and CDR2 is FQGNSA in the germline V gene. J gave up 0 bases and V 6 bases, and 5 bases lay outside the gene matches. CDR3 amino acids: CASRGRGDSYEQYF. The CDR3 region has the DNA TGTGCCAGCAGGGGCCGGGGGGACTCCTACGAGCAGTACTTC.

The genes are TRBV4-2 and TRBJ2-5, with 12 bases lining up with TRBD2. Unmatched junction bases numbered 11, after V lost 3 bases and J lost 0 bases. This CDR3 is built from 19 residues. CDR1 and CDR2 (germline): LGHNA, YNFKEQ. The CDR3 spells CASSHVPGRLAGDQETQYF. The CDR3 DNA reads TGTGCCAGCAGCCACGTCCCCGGGAGACTAGCGGGGGACCAAGAGACCCAGTACTTC.

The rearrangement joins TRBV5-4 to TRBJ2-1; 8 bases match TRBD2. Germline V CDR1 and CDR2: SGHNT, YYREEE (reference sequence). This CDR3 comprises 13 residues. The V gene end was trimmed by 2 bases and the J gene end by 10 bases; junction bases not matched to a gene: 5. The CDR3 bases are TGTGCCAGCAGCTTCGGGGGGGCCGTCGAGCAGTTCTTC. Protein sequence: CASSFGGAVEQFF.

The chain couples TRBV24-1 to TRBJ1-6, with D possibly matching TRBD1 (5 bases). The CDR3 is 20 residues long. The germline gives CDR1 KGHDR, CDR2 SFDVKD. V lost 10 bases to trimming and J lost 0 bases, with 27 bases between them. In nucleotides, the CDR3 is TGTGCCACGACACCGACCCCGACAGTTCAACCGAGCTCCTATAATTCACCCCTCCACTTT. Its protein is CATTPTPTVQPSSYNSPLHF.

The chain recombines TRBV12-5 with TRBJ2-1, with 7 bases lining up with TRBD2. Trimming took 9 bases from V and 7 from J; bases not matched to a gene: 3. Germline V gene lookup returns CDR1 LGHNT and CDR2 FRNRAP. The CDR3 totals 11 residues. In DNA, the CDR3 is TGTGCTAGCGGGGGAGGGAATGAGCAGTTCTTC. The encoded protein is CASGGGNEQFF.

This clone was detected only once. This chain's CDR3 is CASSPTGGGSYEQYF. The CDR3 DNA sequence: TGTGCCAGCAGCCCTACCGGGGGGGGGTCCTACGAGCAGTACTTC. The genes are TRBV3-1 (or the pseudogene TRBV3-2) and TRBJ2-7; 8 bases fit TRBD2. V shed 4 bases and J 1 base; nucleotides not matched to a gene: 6. The germline V gene encodes CDR1 LGHDT and CDR2 YNNKEL (reference sequence). The CDR3 is 15 residues long.

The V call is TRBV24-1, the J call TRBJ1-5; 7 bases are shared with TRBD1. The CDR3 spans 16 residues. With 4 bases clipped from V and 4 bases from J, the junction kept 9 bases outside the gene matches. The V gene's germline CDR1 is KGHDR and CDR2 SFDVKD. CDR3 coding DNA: TGTGCCACCAGTGACCCGGGACAGAGCGGTAATCAGCCCCAGCATTTT. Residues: CATSDPGQSGNQPQHF.

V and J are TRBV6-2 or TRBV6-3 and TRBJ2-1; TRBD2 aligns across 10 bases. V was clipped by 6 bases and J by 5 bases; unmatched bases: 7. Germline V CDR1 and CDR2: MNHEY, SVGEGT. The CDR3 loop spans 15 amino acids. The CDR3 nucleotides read TGTGCCAGCAGCCAACAGCGGGGGGGAAACAATGAGCAGTTCTTC. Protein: CASSQQRGGNNEQFF.

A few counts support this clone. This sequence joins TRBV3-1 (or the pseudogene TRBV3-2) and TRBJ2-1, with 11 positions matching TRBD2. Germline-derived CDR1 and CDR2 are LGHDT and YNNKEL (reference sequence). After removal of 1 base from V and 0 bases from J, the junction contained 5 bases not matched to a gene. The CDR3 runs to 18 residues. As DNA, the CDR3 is TGTGCCAGCAGCCAAGGACTAGCGGGGATGAGCTCCTACAATGAGCAGTTCTTC. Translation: CASSQGLAGMSSYNEQFF.

The CDR3 protein is CASSQVLAGDTGELFF. The CDR3 coding sequence is TGCGCCAGCAGCCAAGTCCTAGCGGGGGACACCGGGGAGCTGTTTTTT. V and J are TRBV4-1 and TRBJ2-2; 10 bases line up with TRBD2. The CDR3 extends over 16 amino acids. Germline-derived CDR1 and CDR2 are MGHRA and YSYEKL. Germline trimming cut 1 base from V and 3 bases from J; bases unmatched to any gene: 2.

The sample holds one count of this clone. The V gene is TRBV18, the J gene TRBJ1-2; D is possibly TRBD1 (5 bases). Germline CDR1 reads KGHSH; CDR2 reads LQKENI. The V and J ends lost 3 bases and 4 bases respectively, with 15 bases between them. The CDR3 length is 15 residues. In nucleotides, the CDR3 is TGTGCCAGCTCACCGTCGACAGAGATACTCTATGGCTACACCTTC. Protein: CASSPSTEILYGYTF.

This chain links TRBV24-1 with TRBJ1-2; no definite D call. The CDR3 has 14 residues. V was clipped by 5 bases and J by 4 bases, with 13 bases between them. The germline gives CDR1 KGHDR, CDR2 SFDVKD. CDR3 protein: CATSAGDLSYGYTF. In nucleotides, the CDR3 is TGTGCCACCAGTGCCGGGGATTTGAGCTATGGCTACACCTTC.

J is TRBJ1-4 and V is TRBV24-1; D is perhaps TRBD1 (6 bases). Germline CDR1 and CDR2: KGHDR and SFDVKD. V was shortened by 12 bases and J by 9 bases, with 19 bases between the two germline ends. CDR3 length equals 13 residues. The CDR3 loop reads CASGAGANQKLFF. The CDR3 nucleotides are TGTGCCTCAGGGGCAGGGGCGAACCAAAAACTGTTTTTT.

In DNA form, the CDR3 reads TGTGCCAGCAGCCGGGAGTACGCCGGGGAGCTGTTTTTT. This gives the protein CASSREYAGELFF. This chain joins TRBV9 and TRBJ2-2; a weak D match, TRBD2 (6 bases). The V gene lost 4 bases and the J gene lost 6 bases, with 10 bases spanning the gap. This CDR3 has 13 amino acids. Germline V lookup: CDR1 SGDLS, CDR2 YYNGEE.

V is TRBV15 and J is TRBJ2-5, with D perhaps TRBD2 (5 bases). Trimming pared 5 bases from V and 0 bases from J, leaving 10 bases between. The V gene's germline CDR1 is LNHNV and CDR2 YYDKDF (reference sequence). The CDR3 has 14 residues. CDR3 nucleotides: TGTGCCACCAGCTCCCCGGGGTACCAAGAGACCCAGTACTTC. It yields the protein CATSSPGYQETQYF.

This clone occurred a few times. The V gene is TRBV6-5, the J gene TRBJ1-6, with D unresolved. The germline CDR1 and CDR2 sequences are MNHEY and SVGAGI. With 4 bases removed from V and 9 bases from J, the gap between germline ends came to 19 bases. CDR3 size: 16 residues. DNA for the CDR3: TGTGCCAGCAGTTCCGAGGATGTACCCGCTCGTTCACCCCTCCACTTT. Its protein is CASSSEDVPARSPLHF.

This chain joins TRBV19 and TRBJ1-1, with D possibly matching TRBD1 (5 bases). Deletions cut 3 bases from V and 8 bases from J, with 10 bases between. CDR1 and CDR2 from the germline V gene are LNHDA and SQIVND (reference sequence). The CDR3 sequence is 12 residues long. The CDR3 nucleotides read TGTGCCAGTAGTATCCGGGGGTCCGAAGCTTTCTTT. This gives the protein CASSIRGSEAFF. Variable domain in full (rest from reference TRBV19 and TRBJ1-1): DGGITQSPKYLFRKEGQNVTLSCEQNLNHDAMYWYRQDPGQGLRLIYYSQIVNDFQKGDIAEGYSVSREKKESFPLTVTSAQKNPTAFYLCASSIRGSEAFFGQGTRLTVV.

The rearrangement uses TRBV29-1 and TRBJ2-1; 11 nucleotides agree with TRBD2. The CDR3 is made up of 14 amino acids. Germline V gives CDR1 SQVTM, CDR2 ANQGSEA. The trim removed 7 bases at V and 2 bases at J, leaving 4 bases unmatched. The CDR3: CSAPGLAAYNEQFF. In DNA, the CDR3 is TGCAGCGCTCCGGGACTAGCGGCCTACAATGAGCAGTTCTTC.

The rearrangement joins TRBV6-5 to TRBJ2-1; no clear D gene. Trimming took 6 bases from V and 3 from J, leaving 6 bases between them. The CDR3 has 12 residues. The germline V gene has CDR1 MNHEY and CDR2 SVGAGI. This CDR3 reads CASSEHYNEQFF. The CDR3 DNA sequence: TGTGCCAGCAGCGAGCACTACAATGAGCAGTTCTTC.

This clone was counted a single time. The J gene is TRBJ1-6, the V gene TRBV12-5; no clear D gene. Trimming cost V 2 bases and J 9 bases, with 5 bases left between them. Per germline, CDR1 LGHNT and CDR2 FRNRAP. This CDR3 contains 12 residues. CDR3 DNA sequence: TGTGCTAGTGGTTTGTCAGTTTCACCCCTCCACTTT. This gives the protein CASGLSVSPLHF.

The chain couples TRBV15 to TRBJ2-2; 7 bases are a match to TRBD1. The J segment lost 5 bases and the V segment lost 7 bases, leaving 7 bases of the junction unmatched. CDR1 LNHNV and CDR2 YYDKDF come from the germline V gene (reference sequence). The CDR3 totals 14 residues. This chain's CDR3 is CATKTGTETGELFF. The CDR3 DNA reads TGTGCCACCAAAACCGGGACAGAGACCGGGGAGCTGTTTTTT.

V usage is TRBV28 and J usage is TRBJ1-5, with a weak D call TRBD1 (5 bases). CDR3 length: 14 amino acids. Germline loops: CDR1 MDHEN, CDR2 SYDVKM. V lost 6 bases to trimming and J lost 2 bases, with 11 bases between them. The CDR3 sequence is CASSSRAGNQPQHF. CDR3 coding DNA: TGTGCCAGCAGCTCCAGGGCCGGCAATCAGCCCCAGCATTTT.